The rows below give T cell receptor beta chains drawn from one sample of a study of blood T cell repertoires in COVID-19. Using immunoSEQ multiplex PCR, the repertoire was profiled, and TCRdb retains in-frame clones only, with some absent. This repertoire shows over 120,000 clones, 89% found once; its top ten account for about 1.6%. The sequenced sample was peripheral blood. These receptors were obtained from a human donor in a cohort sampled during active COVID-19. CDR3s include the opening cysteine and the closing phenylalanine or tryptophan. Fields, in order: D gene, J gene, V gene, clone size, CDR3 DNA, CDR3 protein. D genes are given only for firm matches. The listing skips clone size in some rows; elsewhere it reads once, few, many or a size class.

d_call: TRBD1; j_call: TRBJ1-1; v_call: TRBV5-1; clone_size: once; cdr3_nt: TGCGCCAGCAGCTGGACAGGGGGCTGGGACACTGAAGCTTTCTTT; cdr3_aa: CASSWTGGWDTEAFF
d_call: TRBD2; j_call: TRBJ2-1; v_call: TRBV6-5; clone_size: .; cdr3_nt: TGTGCCAGCAGTTACGTTGCGGGGGGCCACAATGAGCAGTTCTTC; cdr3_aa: CASSYVAGGHNEQFF
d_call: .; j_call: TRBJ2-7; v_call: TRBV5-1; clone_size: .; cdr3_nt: TGCGCCAGCAGCCTGGACAGCCCGCGGGGATTTTACGAGCAGTACTTC; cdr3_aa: CASSLDSPRGFYEQYF
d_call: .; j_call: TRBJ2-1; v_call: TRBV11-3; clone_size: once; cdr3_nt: TGTGCCAGCAGCTCTGATCGGGGCTCCTACAATGAGCAGTTCTTC; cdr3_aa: CASSSDRGSYNEQFF
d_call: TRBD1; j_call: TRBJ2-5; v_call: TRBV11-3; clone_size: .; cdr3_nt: TGTGCCAGCAGCGCCAGACAGGGAGAGACCCAGTACTTC; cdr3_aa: CASSARQGETQYF
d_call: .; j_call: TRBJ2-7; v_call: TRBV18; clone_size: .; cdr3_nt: TGTGCCAGCTCACCACTCAGGGAATACGAGCAGTACTTC; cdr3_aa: CASSPLREYEQYF
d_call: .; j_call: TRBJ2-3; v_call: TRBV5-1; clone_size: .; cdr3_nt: TGCGCCAGCAGCTTGGGCAGGGTTCCAGATACGCAGTATTTT; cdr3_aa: CASSLGRVPDTQYF
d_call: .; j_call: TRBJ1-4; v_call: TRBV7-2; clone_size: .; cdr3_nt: TGTGCCAGCAGCTTAGGACAGCCTAATGAAAAACTGTTTTTT; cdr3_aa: CASSLGQPNEKLFF
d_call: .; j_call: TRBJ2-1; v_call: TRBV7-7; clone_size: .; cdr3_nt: TGTGCTAGCAGCTTAGCACTGGACAATGAGCAGTTCTTC; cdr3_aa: CASSLALDNEQFF
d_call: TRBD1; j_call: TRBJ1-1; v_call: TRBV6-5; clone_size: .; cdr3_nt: TGTGCCAGCAGTTACGCCCGGACAGGGAACACTGAAGCTTTCTTT; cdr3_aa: CASSYARTGNTEAFF
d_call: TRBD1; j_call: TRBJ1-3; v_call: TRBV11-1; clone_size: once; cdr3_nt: TGTGCCAGCAGCTCAAGATGGACAGGCGACACCATATATTTT; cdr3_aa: CASSSRWTGDTIYF
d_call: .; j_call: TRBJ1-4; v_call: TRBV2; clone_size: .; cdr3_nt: TGTGCCAGCAGCCAAGAGGGTGAAAAACTGTTTTTT; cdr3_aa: CASSQEGEKLFF
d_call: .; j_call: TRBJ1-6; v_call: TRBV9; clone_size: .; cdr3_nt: TGTGCCAGCAGCCCGGGCCCTGGGACAAGCTATAATTCACCCCTCCACTTT; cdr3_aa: CASSPGPGTSYNSPLHF